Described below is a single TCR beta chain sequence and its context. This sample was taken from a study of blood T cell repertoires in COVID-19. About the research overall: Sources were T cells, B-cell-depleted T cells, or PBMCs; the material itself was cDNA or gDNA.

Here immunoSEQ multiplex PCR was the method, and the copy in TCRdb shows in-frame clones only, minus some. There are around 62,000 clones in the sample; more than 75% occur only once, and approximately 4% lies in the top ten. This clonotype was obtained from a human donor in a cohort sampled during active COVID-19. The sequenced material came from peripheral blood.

The CDR3 DNA is TGTGCCAGCAGTGAGGGACACTCCTACGAGCAGTACTTC. Its translation: CASSEGHSYEQYF. This chain connects TRBV6-1 to TRBJ2-7, with a weak D call TRBD1 (6 bases). CDR3 length equals 13 residues. CDR1 and CDR2 from the germline V gene are MNHNS and SASEGT. The ends were cut back, 3 bases at V and 0 bases at J, with 6 bases in the middle.